These 3 T cell receptor beta chains were all obtained from the same sample, sequenced in a study of CD4 and CD8 cells across lung adenocarcinoma regions. TCRdb used MiXCR to reprocess the PCR reads, holding one entry per CDR3 protein. The sample has about 16,000 distinct CDR3 sequences; around 50% are singletons. The source material was CD8+ T cells from the center of a lung tumor. The receptors shown here come from a female donor with lung adenocarcinoma. The CD4 and CD8 labels of this study may be unreliable.

With regard to this clonotype: Germline is not matched at one junction end, which may reflect a read error. J is TRBJ2-3 and V is TRBV6-2 or TRBV6-3; D could derive from TRBD1 or TRBD2 (5 bases each). The CDR3 is made up of 14 amino acids. Germline CDR1 and CDR2: MNHEY and SVGEGT. CDR3 DNA sequence: TGCGGCAGCACGGGGCTGAGAGACGAAGATACGCAGTACTTT. Translation: CGSTGLRDEDTQYF.

This clonotype was seen just once. The rearrangement links TRBV6-1 to TRBJ2-3; 8 bases align to TRBD2. The J call may be in error: the DNA end matches TRBJ2-7 better. The CDR3 runs to 15 residues. Germline V CDR1 and CDR2: MNHNS, SASEGT. CDR3 sequence reads: CARGPGGGDQDTQYF. DNA for the CDR3: TGTGCCAGGGGTCCGGGGGGGGGGGACCAAGATACGCAGTACTTC.

The chain is built from TRBV23-1 and TRBJ2-1; 10 bases agree with TRBD1. TRBV23-1 is an open reading frame, and its role is uncertain. This CDR3 region has 16 residues. V trimming: 0 bases; J trimming: 5 bases; junction bases outside the gene matches: 4. The CDR3 sequence is CASSQSMGQGNNEQFF. CDR3 coding DNA: TGCGCCAGCAGTCAATCGATGGGACAGGGGAACAATGAGCAGTTCTTC.